Included here is one TCR beta chain sequence, with context. CDR1 SNHLY and CDR2 FYNNEI come from the germline V gene. This CDR3 comprises 14 residues. The trim removed 7 bases at V and 1 base at J, leaving 3 bases unmatched. Amplification used 60 Vbeta primers and 13 Jbeta primers. The protocol was immunoSEQ multiplex PCR, while the TCRdb copy is restricted to in-frame clones and leaves out a portion. The table includes approximately 130,000 clones, 60% to 80% detected once. This entry belongs to a study of cytomegalovirus exposure and HLA in healthy donors. The chain links TRBV2 to TRBJ2-2; 7 bases are shared with TRBD2. The receptor comes from a woman in her sixties in good health and CMV-seropositive. The sequenced sample was PBMCs. CDR3 in amino acids: CASTRGENTGELFF. In nucleotides, the CDR3 is TGTGCCAGCACTCGGGGGGAGAACACCGGGGAGCTGTTTTTT.